These 2 T cell receptor beta chains share one sample of origin, sequenced in a study of shared clonotypes between healthy human individuals. The assay was immunoSEQ multiplex PCR, and TCRdb's table has in-frame clones only and misses some. The sample carries 2 million or so clones, about 94% recorded once. Naive CD8 cells lacked CD45RO and underwent positive selection for CCR7, leaving out terminally differentiated effector memory CD45RA+ cells. Input material: naive CD8+ T cells sorted from blood. Receptors originate from a man aged 18 to 30 in good health.

The chain couples TRBV5-6 to TRBJ2-2; the match to TRBD1 covers 8 bases. J was trimmed by 6 bases and V by 4 bases; bases with no gene match: 8. This CDR3 has 15 amino acids. The V gene's germline CDR1 is SGHDT and CDR2 YYEEEE. CDR3 coding DNA: TGTGCCAGCAGCGTAAGGACAGGGTCCCCCGGGGAGCTGTTTTTT. This gives the protein CASSVRTGSPGELFF.

The chain couples TRBV11-1 to TRBJ1-4, with D maybe TRBD1 (5 bases). Germline CDR1 is SGHAT and CDR2 is FQDESV (reference sequence). V was shortened by 5 bases and J by 0 bases, with 13 bases between the two germline ends. This CDR3 contains 16 residues. CDR3 sequence (DNA): TGTGCCAGCAGCCTAGGGGACGGCTCAACTAATGAAAAACTGTTTTTT. Protein product: CASSLGDGSTNEKLFF.